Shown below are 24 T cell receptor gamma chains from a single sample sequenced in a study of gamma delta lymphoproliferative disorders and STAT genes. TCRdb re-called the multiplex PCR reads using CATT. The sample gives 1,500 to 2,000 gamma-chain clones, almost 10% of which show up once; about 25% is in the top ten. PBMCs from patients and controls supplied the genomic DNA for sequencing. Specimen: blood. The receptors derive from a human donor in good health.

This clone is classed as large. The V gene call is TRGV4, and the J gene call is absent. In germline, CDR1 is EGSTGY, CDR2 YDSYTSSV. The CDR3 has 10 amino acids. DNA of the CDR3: TGTGCCACCTGGGATGGGCCGGAGCTCTTT. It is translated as CATWDGPELF.

The CDR3, as DNA: TGTGCTGCGTGGGATTACGGAAGGTGTTGGTTCAAGATATTT. Its translation is CAAWDYGRCWFKIF. V usage is TRGV10 and J usage is TRGJP1. The J gene, left out of TCRdb, was set here by checking the DNA against germline. TRGV10 is designated an ORF whose function remains uncertain. J gave up 9 bases and V 8 bases, and 13 bases lay outside the gene matches. The CDR3 spans 14 residues.

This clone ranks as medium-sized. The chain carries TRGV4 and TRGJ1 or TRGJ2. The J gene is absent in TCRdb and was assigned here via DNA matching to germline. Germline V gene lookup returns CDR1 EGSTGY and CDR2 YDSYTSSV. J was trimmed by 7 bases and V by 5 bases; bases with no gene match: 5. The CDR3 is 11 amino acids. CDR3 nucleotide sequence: TGTGCCACCTGGGTAGGATATAAGAAACTCTTT. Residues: CATWVGYKKLF.

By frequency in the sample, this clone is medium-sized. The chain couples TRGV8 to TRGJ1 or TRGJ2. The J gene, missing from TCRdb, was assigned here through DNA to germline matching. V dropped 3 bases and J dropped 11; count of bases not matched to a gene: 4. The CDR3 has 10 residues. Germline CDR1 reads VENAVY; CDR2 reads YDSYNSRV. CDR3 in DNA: TGTGCCACCTGGGATCGGGAGAAACTCTTT. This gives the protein CATWDREKLF.

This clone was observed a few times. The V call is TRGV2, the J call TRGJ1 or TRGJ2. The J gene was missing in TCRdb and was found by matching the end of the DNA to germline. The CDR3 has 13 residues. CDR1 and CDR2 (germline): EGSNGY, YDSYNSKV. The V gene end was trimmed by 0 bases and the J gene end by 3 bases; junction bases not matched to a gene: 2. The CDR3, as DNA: TGTGCCACCTGGGACGGGGTTTATTATAAGAAACTCTTT. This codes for CATWDGVYYKKLF.

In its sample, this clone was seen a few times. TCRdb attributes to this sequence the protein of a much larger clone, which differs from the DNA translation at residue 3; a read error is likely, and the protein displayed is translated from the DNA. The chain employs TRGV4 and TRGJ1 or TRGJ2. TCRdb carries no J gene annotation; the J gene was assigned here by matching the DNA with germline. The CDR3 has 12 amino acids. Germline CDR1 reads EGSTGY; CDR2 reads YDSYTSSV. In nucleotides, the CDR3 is TGTGCCGCCTGGGATTCTTATTATAAGAAACTCTTT. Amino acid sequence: CAAWDSYYKKLF.

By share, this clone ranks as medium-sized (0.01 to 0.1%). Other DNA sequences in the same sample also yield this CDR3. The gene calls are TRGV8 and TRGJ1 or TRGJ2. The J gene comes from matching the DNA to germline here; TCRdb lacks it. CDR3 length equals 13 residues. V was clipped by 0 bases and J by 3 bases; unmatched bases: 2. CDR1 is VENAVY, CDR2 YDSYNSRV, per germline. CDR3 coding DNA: TGTGCCACCTGGGATAGGCCTTATTATAAGAAACTCTTT. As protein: CATWDRPYYKKLF.

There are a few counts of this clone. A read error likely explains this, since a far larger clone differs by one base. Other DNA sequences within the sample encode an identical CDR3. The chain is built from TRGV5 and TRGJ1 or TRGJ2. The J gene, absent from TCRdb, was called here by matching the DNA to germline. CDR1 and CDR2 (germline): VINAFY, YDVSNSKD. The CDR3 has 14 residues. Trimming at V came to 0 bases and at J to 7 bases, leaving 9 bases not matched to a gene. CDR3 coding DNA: TGTGCCACCTGGGACAGGTACCGGTACTATAAGAAACTCTTT. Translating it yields CATWDRYRYYKKLF.

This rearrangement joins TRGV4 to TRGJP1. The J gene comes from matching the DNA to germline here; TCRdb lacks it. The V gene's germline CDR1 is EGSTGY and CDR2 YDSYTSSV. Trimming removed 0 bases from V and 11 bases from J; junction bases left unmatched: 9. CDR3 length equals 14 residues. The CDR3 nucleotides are TGTGCCACCTGGGATGGGCTGGGGACCTGGTTCAAGATATTT. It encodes CATWDGLGTWFKIF.

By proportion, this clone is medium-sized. This CDR3 is CATWDGPLSKKLF. In DNA form, the CDR3 reads TGTGCCACCTGGGACGGGCCGCTTTCGAAGAAACTCTTT. This chain connects TRGV2 to TRGJ1 or TRGJ2. TCRdb gives no J gene; it was assigned here by matching the DNA to germline. Germline-derived CDR1 and CDR2 are EGSNGY and YDSYNSKV. V lost 0 bases and J lost 10; bases outside the gene matches: 9. The CDR3 has 13 amino acids.

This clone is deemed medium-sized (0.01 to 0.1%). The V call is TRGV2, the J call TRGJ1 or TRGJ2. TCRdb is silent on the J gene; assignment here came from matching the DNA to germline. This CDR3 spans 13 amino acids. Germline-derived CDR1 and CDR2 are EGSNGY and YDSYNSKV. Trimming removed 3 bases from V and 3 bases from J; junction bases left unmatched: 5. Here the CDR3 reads CATWDRLYYKKLF. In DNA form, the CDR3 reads TGTGCCACCTGGGACAGGCTTTATTATAAGAAACTCTTT.

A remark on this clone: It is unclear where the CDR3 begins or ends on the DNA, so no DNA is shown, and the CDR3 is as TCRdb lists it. The CDR3 here is CTTVLRGISLYKKLF. No J gene call was made, and the V gene is TRGV10. TRGV10 is noted as an ORF with a role that remains uncertain. With termini counted, the CDR3 has 15 amino acids.

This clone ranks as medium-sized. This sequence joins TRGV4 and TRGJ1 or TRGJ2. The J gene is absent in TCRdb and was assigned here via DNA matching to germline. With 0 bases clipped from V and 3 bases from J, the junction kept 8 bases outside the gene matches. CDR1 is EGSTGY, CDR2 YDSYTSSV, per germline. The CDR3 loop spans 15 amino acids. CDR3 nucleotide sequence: TGTGCCACCTGGGATGGGATCTACTTTTATTATAAGAAACTCTTT. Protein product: CATWDGIYFYYKKLF.

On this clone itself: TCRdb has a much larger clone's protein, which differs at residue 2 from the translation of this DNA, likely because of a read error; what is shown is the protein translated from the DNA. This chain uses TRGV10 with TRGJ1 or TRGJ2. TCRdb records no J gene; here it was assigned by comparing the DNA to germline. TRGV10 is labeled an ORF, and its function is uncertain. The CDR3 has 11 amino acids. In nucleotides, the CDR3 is TGTACTGCCCTCAAAGGGTATAAGAAACTCTTT. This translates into CTALKGYKKLF.

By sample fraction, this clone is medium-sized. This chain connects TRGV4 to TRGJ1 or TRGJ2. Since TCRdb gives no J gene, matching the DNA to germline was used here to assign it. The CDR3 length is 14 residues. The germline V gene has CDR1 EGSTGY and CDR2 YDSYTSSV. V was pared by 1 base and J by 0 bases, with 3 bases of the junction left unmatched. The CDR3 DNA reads TGTGCCACCTGGGATGGAACGAATTATTATAAGAAACTCTTT. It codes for CATWDGTNYYKKLF.

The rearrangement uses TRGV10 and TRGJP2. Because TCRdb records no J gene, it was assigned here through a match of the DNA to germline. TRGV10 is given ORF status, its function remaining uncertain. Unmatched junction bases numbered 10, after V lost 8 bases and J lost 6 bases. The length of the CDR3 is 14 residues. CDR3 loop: CAAWVPSGDWIKTF. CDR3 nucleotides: TGTGCTGCGTGGGTCCCGTCGGGTGATTGGATCAAGACGTTT.

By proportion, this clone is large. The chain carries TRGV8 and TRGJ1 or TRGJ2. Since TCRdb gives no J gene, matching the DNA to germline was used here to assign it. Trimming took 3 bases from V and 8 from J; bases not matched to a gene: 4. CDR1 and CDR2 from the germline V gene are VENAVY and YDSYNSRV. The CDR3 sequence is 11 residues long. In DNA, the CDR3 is TGTGCCACCTGGGATGGCGATAAGAAACTCTTT. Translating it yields CATWDGDKKLF.

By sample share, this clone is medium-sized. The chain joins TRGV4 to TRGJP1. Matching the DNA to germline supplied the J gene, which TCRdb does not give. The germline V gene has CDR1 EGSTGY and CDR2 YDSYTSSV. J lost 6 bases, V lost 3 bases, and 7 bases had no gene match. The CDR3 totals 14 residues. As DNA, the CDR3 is TGTGCCACCTGGGATTGTCTCCCTGGTTGGTTCAAGATATTT. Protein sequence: CATWDCLPGWFKIF.

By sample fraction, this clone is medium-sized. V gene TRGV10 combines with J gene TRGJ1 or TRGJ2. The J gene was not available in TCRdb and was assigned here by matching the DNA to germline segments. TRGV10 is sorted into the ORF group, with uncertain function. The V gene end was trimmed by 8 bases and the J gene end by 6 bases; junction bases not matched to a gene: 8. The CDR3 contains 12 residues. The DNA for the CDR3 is TGTGCTGCGTGGGATTTGCGTTATAAGAAACTCTTT. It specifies CAAWDLRYKKLF.

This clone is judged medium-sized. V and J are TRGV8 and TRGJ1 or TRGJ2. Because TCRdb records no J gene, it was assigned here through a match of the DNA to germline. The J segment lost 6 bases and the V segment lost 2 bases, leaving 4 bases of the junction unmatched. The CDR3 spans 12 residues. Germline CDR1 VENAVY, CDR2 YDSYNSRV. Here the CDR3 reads CATWDKGYKKLF. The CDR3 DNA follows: TGTGCCACCTGGGATAAGGGTTATAAGAAACTCTTT.

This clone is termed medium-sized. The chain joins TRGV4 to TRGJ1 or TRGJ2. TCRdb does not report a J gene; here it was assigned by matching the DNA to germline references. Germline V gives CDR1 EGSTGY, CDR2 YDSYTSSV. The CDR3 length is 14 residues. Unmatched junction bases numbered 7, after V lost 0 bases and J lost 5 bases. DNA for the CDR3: TGTGCCACCTGGGATGGGCCAGGGGATTATAAGAAACTCTTT. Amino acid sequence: CATWDGPGDYKKLF.

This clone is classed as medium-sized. In DNA, the CDR3 is TGTGCCACCTGGGACGGTCCTGATAAGAAACTCTTT. This codes for CATWDGPDKKLF. This sequence joins TRGV2 and TRGJ1 or TRGJ2. Assignment of the J gene here rests on matching the DNA to germline, because TCRdb gives none. This CDR3 is built from 12 residues. Germline CDR1 and CDR2: EGSNGY and YDSYNSKV. V lost 1 base to trimming and J lost 8 bases; unmatched junction nucleotides: 5.

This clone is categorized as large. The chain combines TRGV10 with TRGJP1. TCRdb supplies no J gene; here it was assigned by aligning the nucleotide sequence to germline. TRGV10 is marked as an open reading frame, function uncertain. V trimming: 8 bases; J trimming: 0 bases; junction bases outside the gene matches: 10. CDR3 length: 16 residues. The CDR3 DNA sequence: TGTGCTGCGTGGGATTACCCTCATACCACTGGTTGGTTCAAGATATTT. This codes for CAAWDYPHTTGWFKIF.

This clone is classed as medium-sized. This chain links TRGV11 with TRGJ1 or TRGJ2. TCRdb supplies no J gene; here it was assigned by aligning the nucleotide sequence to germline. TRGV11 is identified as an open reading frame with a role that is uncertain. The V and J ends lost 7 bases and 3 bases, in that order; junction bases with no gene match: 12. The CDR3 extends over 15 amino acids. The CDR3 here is CACWIFNPCYYKKLF. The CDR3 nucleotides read TGTGCCTGCTGGATATTTAACCCCTGTTATTATAAGAAACTCTTT.